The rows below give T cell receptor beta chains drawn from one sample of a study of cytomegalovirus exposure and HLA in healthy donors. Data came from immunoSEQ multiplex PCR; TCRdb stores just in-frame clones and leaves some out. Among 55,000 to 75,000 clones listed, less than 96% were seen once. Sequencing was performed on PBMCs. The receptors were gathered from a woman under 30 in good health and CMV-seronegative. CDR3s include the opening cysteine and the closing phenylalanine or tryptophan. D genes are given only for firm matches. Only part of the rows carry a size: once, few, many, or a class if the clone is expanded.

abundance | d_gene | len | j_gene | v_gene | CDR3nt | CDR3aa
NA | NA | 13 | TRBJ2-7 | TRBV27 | TGTGCCAGCAGCCCCCTGGGGGGTTACGAGCAGTACTTC | CASSPLGGYEQYF
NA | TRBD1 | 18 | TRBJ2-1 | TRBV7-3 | TGTGCCAGCCAGGGTGGCGGGACAGGGGGCCTAGCCGGGGGTGAGCAGTTCTTC | CASQGGGTGGLAGGEQFF
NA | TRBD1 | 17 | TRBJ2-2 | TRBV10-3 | TGTGCCATCAGTGACCTGCCCCCGGGACAGGGGACCGGGGAGCTGTTTTTT | CAISDLPPGQGTGELFF
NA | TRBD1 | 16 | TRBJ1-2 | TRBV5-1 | TGCGCCAGCAGCTTGGGGCAGGGGGAGGCTAACTATGGCTACACCTTC | CASSLGQGEANYGYTF
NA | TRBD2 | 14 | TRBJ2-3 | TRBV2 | TGTGCCAGCAGGAGCGGGAGCCGGACAGATACGCAGTATTTT | CASRSGSRTDTQYF
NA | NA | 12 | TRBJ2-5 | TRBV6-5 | TGTGCCAGCAGGGTTGAACCGGGGACCCAGTACTTC | CASRVEPGTQYF
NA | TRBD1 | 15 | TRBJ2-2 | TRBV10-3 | TGTGCCATCACCCCGGACAGGGTCCCCACCGGGGAGCTGTTTTTT | CAITPDRVPTGELFF
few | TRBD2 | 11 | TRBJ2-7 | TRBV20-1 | TGCAGTGCCGGTGGGGGGGATGGGCAGTACTTC | CSAGGGDGQYF
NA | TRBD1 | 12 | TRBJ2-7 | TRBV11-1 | TGTGCCAGCAGCCTCGACAGGGGAGAGCAGTACTTC | CASSLDRGEQYF
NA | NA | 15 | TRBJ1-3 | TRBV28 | TGTGCCAGCAGGAACCCTGGCGGGGCCGGAAACACCATATATTTT | CASRNPGGAGNTIYF
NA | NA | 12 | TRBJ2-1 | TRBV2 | TGTGCCAGCAGTGATTGGGCCGGTGAGCAGTTCTTC | CASSDWAGEQFF
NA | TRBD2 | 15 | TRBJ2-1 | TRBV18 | TGTGCCAGCTCCGAAGGACTAGACTACTACAATGAGCAGTTCTTC | CASSEGLDYYNEQFF
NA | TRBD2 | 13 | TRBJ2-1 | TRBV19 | TGTGCCAGTAGTATCGGGGGGGGCGATGAGCAGTTCTTC | CASSIGGGDEQFF
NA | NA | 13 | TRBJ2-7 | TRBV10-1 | TGCGCCAGCAGTGAGGGACAGCGATACGAGCAGTACTTC | CASSEGQRYEQYF
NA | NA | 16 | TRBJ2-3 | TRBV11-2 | TGTGCCAGCAGCTTGTGGTTGCAGGCTAGCACAGATACGCAGTATTTT | CASSLWLQASTDTQYF
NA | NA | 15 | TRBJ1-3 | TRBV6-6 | TGTGCCAGCAGTTACGGCGAGGGCTCTGGAAACACCATATATTTT | CASSYGEGSGNTIYF
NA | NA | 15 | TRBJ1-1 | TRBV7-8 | TGTGCCAGCACCCCTATCGGCGGACACCACACTGAAGCTTTCTTT | CASTPIGGHHTEAFF
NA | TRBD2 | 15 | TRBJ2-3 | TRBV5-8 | TGTGCCAGCAGCCCCGGACTAGCCCGGTTGGGGCCTCAGTATTTT | CASSPGLARLGPQYF
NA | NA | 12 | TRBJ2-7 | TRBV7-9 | TGTGCCAGCAGCCGGGGACTCTACGAGCAGTACTTC | CASSRGLYEQYF
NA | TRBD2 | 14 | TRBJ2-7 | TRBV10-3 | TGTGCCATCAGTGACCCTAGCGGGTCCTGGGAGCAGTACTTC | CAISDPSGSWEQYF
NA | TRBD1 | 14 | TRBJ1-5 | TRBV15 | TGTGCCACCCGGACAGGGTATAGCAATCAGCCCCAGCATTTT | CATRTGYSNQPQHF
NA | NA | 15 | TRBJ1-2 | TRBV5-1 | TGCGCCAGCACCTCTCGGGGGGGCAGAAGCTATGGCTACACCTTC | CASTSRGGRSYGYTF
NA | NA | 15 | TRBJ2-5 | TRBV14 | TGTGCCAGCAGCCCCCTCGGGGTTCCACAGGAGACCCAGTACTTC | CASSPLGVPQETQYF
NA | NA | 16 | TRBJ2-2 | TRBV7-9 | TGTGCCAGCAGCAAACAGGGTACACTGAACACCGGGGAGCTGTTTTTT | CASSKQGTLNTGELFF
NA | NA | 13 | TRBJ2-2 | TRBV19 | TGTGCCACCCCGGCCAGGGCCACCGGGGAGCTGTTTTTT | CATPARATGELFF
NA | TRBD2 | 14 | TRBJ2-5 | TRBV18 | TGTGCCAGCTCACCACTTGAGGGAGGGGAGACCCAGTACTTC | CASSPLEGGETQYF
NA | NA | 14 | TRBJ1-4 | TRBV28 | TGTGCCAGCAGTCCCGACAACGGGGGGGAAAAACTGTTTTTT | CASSPDNGGEKLFF
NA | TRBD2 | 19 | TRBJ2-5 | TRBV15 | TGTGCCACCAGCAGAGATCTGGGACTAGCGGGAGGTGGACAAGAGACCCAGTACTTC | CATSRDLGLAGGGQETQYF
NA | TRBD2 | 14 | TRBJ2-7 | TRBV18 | TGTGCCAGCTCACCGGGTTGGCGGGAGTTCGAGCAGTACTTC | CASSPGWREFEQYF
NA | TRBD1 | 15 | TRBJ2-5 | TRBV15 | TGTGCCACCAGCATCCGACAGGGTCCTCAAGAGACCCAGTACTTC | CATSIRQGPQETQYF
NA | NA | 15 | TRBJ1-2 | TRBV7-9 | TGTGCCAGCAGCTTAGCGGGGGGGGGTTTCTATGGCTACACCTTC | CASSLAGGGFYGYTF
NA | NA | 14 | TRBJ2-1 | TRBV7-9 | TGTGCCAGCGGGGGCCTCCGCTCCTACAATGAGCAGTTCTTC | CASGGLRSYNEQFF
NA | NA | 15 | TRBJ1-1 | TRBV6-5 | TGTGCCAGCAGTTACATGGGGGCCGGGAACACTGAAGCTTTCTTT | CASSYMGAGNTEAFF
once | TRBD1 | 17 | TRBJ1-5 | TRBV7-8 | TGTGCCAGCAGCTACAGCGCAGGGGGGCTAAGCAATCAGCCCCAGCATTTT | CASSYSAGGLSNQPQHF
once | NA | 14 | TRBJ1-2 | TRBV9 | TGTGCCAGCAGCGTAGGGGCCAGGGCATATGGCTACACCTTC | CASSVGARAYGYTF
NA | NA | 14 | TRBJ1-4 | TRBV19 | TGTGCCAGTAGTATTTGGCAGGGGTACGAAAAACTGTTTTTT | CASSIWQGYEKLFF
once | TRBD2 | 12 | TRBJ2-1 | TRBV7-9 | TGTGCCAGCAGCTTTGGACTAGCGGAGCAGTTCTTC | CASSFGLAEQFF
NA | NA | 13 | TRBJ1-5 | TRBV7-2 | TGTGCCAGCAGCTTACTGGGCCGTCAGCCCCAGCATTTT | CASSLLGRQPQHF
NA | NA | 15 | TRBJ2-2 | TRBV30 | TGTGCCTGGAGTGTAGAGGGCCCCCACACCGGGGAGCTGTTTTTT | CAWSVEGPHTGELFF
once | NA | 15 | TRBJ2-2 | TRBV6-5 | TGTGCCAGCAGTTACCAACAGGACCTCACCGGGGAGCTGTTTTTT | CASSYQQDLTGELFF
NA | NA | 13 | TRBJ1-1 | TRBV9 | TGTGCCAGCAGCCCTTCCTGGGCTGCTGAAGCTTTCTTT | CASSPSWAAEAFF
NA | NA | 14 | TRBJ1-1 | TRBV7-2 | TGTGCCAGCAGCTTAGCCCCTCAGGGCACTGAAGCTTTCTTT | CASSLAPQGTEAFF
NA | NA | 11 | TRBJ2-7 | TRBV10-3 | TGTGCCATCAGTGAGGGGGAGGAGCAGTACTTC | CAISEGEEQYF
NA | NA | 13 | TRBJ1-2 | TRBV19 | TGTGCCAGTACCTCGCTTCGGGGGTATGGCTACACCTTC | CASTSLRGYGYTF
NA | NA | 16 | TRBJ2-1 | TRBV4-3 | TGCGCCAGCAGCCAAGGGCGGACAGCCTCCTACAATGAGCAGTTCTTC | CASSQGRTASYNEQFF
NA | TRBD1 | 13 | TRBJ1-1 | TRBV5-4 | TGTGCCAGCAGCTTGGGGGGACAGGGTGCGGCTTTCTTT | CASSLGGQGAAFF
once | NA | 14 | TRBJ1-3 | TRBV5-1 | TGCGCCAGCAGCACCGGGGGCTCTGGAAACACCATATATTTT | CASSTGGSGNTIYF
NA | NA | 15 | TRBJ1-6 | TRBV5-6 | TGTGCCAGCAGCTTGGTCGGGTCCTATAATTCACCCCTCCACTTT | CASSLVGSYNSPLHF
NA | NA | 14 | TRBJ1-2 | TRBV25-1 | TGTGCCAGCAGATCATCCAGGGAAAACTATGGCTACACCTTC | CASRSSRENYGYTF
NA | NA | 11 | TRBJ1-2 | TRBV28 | TGTGCCAGCAGCACGGACAGTGGCTACACCTTC | CASSTDSGYTF
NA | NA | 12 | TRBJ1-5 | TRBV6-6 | TGTGCCACCCAGGGGATAGTTCAGCCCCAGCATTTT | CATQGIVQPQHF
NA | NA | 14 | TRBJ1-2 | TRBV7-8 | TGTGCCAGCAGCTTGGGGGGGGCTAACTATGGCTACACCTTC | CASSLGGANYGYTF
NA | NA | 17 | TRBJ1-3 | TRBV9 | TGTGCCAGCAGCGTAGGCCACAGGGAGTACTCTGGAAACACCATATATTTT | CASSVGHREYSGNTIYF
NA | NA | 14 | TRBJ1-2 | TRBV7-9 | TGTGCCAGCAGCTCCCCCGGAGAGGGGGATGGCTACACCTTC | CASSSPGEGDGYTF